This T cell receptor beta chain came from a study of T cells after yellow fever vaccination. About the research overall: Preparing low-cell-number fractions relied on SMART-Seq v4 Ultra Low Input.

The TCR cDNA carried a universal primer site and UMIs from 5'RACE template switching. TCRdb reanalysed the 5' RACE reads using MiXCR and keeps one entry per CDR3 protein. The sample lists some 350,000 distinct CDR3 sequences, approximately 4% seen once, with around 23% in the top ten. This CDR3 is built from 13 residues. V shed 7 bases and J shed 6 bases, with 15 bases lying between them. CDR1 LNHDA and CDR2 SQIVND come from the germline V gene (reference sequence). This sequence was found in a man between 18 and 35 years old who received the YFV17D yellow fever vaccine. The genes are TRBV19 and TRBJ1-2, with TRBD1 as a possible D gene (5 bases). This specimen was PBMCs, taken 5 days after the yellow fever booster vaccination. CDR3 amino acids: CASTLAGTDGYTF. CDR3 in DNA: TGTGCCAGTACCCTGGCGGGGACCGATGGCTACACCTTC.